The entry that follows covers one T cell receptor (beta chain) sequence. What it binds is unknown. The data derive from a study of brain T cells in children with intractable seizures. Study findings and constraints: Viral specificity was inferred only from CDR3 similarity; HCMV serostatus was unknown.

This table comes from immunoSEQ multiplex PCR, and its TCRdb copy is limited to in-frame clones, with some not included. Here the sample spans about 64,000 clones, roughly 95% being singletons. CDR3 length equals 17 residues. V lost 6 bases and J lost 5; bases outside the gene matches: 17. The germline V gene has CDR1 MNHEY and CDR2 SMNVEV (reference sequence). Before surgery, patients took at least one anti-epileptic drug. This receptor was identified in a boy younger than two with focal cortical dysplasia and intractable seizures. This sequence joins TRBV27 and TRBJ2-7; 9 nucleotides align to TRBD1. The specimen comprised peripheral blood, sampled at surgery. In nucleotides, the CDR3 is TGTGCCAGCAGCCCCCTCGTGTGGGACAGGGCCCACAACGAGCAGTACTTC. Protein product: CASSPLVWDRAHNEQYF.